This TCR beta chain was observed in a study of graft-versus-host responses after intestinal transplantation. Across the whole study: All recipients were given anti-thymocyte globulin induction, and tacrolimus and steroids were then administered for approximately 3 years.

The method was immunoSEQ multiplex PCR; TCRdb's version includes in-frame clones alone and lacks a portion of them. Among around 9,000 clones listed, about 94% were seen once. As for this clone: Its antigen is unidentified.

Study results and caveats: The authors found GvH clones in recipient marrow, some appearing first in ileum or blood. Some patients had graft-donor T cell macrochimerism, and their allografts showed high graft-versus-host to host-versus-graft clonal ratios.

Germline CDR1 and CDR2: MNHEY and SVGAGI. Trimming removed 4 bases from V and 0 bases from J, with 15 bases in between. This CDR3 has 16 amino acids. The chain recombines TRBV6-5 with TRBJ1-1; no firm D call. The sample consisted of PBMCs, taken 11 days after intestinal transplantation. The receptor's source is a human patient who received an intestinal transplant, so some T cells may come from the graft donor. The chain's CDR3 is CASSSATNEVNTEAFF. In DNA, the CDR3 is TGTGCCAGCAGTTCAGCGACGAACGAGGTGAACACTGAAGCTTTCTTT.